This section outlines one T cell receptor beta chain sequence together with its context. The data derive from a study of blood T cell repertoires in COVID-19. The germline CDR1 and CDR2 sequences are LNHDA and SQIVND (reference sequence). Trimming removed 4 bases from V and 4 bases from J, with 10 bases in between. CDR3 length equals 13 residues. The assay was immunoSEQ multiplex PCR, and TCRdb's table has in-frame clones only and misses some. In the table there are 400,000 to 500,000 clones, around nine tenths of which are singletons. The TCR originated in a woman aged 18-29 years who had been exposed to COVID-19. This chain joins TRBV19 and TRBJ1-2, with D perhaps TRBD1 (5 bases). The sequencing sample was made of PBMCs or T cells enriched from blood (not recorded which). This CDR3 reads CASSSRVGYGYTF. For the CDR3, the DNA is TGTGCCAGTAGTAGCAGGGTTGGCTATGGCTACACCTTC.